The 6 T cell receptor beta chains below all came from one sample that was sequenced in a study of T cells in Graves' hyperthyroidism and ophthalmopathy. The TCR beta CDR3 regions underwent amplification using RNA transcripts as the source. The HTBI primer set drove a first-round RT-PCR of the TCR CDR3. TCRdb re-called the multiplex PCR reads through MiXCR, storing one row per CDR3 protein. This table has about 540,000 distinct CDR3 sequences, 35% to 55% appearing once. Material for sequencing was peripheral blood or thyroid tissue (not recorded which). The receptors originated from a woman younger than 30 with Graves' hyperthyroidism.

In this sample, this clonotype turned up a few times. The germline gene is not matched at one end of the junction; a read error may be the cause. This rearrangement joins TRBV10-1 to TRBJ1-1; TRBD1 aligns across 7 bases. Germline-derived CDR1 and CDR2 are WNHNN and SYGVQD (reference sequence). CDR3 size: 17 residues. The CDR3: CASSPLGQRSLNTEAFF. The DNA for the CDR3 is TGTGCCAGCTCACCATTGGGACAGCGATCCTTGAACACTGAAGCTTTCTTT.

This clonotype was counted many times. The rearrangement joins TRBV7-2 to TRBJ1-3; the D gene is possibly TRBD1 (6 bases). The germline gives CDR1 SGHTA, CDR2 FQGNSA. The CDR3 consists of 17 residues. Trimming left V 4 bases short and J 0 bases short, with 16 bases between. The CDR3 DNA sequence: TGTGCCAGCAGCTCCCGACCCGGGACACTCTCTGGAAACACCATATATTTT. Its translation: CASSSRPGTLSGNTIYF. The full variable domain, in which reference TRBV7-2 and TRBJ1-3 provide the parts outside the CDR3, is GAGVSQSPSNKVTEKGKDVELRCDPISGHTALYWYRQSLGQGLEFLIYFQGNSAPDKSGLPSDRFSAERTGGSVSTLTIQRTQQEDSAVYLCASSSRPGTLSGNTIYFGEGSWLTVV.

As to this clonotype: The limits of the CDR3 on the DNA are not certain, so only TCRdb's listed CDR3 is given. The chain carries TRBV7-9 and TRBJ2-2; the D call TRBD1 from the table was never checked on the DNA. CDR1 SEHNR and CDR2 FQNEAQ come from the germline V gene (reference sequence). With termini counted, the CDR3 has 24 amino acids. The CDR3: CASSLAFTGIYEQYFGPHTGELFF.

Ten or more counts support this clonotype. This CDR3 reads CASSLAGLVYEQYF. The CDR3 DNA reads as TGTGCCAGCAGCTTAGCCGGGCTGGTCTACGAGCAGTACTTC. The gene calls are TRBV7-9 and TRBJ2-7; D is uncertain. The V and J ends lost 0 bases and 3 bases respectively, with 9 bases between them. This CDR3 is 14 amino acids long. Germline loops: CDR1 SEHNR, CDR2 FQNEAQ (reference sequence).

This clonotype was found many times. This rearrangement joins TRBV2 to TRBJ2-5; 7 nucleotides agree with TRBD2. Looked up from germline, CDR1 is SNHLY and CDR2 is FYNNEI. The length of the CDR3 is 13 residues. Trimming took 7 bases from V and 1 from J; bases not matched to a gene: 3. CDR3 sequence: CASMGGSQETQYF. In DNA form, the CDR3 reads TGTGCCAGCATGGGCGGGAGCCAAGAGACCCAGTACTTC.

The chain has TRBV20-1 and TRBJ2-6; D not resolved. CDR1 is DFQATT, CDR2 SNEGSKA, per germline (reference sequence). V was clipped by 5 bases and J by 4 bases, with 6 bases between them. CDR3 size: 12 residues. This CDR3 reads CSAFTGANVLTF. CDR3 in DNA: TGCAGTGCTTTTACCGGGGCCAACGTCCTGACTTTC.